This T cell receptor (beta chain) was found in a study of monozygotic twins with inflammatory bowel disease. Study observations and caveats: Healthy co-twins exceeded IBD patients in TCRbeta diversity as measured by inverse Simpson. IBD patients shared fewer clonotypes with other individuals than healthy twins, especially patients with disease activity signs. Limited power may explain why concordant and discordant twins showed no difference in repertoire similarity.

The germline CDR1 and CDR2 sequences are MNHEY and SVGEGT. This CDR3 comprises 16 residues. TCRdb reprocessed the 5' RACE reads and stores each CDR3 protein as one record, lacking DNA. Found here are about 380,000 distinct CDR3 sequences; the top ten clones hold 2.6%. About this clonotype itself: Antigen specificity is unknown.

This chain links TRBV6-2 or TRBV6-3 with TRBJ2-5; with no DNA, the TCRdb D assignment of TRBD1 cannot be verified. Sequencing input: blood. This receptor was obtained from a human donor with ulcerative colitis or Crohn's disease, or a healthy co-twin of an affected twin (not recorded which). The CDR3 protein is CASTHGDRVYQETQYF.